Each of the 22 T cell receptor beta chains below was sequenced from the same sample in a study of shared clonotypes between healthy human individuals. CD45RO-negative CD8 cells positively selected for CCR7 made up the naive population, which excluded terminally differentiated effector memory CD45RA+ cells. TCRdb's table, derived via immunoSEQ multiplex PCR, lists solely in-frame clones and lacks some. Of approximately 810,000 clones in the sample, 90% to 95% were seen once. Sequenced sample: naive CD8+ T cells sorted from blood. These receptors were taken from a man aged 30 to 39 in good health.

The J gene is TRBJ1-2, the V gene TRBV25-1; D perhaps matches TRBD1 (6 bases). The germline gives CDR1 MGHDK, CDR2 SYGVNS. V dropped 3 bases and J dropped 5 bases, with 22 bases sitting between them. The CDR3 contains 17 residues. CDR3 DNA sequence: TGTGCCAGCAGTGACGGGGGGAACAGGGAAGTTTGGTATGGCTACACCTTC. This translates into CASSDGGNREVWYGYTF.

V gene TRBV5-1 combines with J gene TRBJ2-7; 7 bases are a match to TRBD1. CDR1 is SGHRS, CDR2 YFSETQ, per germline. The length of the CDR3 is 16 residues. Trimming cost V 4 bases and J 2 bases; bases outside gene matches: 12. CDR3 in amino acids: CASSHGRYDRAYEQYF. Here the CDR3 DNA reads TGCGCCAGCAGCCACGGCCGGTACGACAGGGCCTACGAGCAGTACTTC.

This chain connects TRBV28 to TRBJ1-2; weak D call: TRBD1 (5 bases). Trimming took 1 base from V and 2 from J, leaving 29 bases between them. CDR3 length equals 21 residues. Germline CDR1 MDHEN, CDR2 SYDVKM. As DNA, the CDR3 is TGTGCCAGCAGTTTATTTTTGTCGTTTGAGTCAGGGAAATCCCGAAACTATGGCTACACCTTC. Protein sequence: CASSLFLSFESGKSRNYGYTF.

The CDR3 loop is CASRGLEIGYF. In DNA form, the CDR3 reads TGTGCCAGCAGGGGTCTAGAAATTGGGTATTTT. The V call is TRBV2, the J call TRBJ2-3; D is unresolved. This CDR3 has 11 amino acids. Germline CDR1 and CDR2: SNHLY and FYNNEI. Deletions cut 6 bases from V and 14 bases from J, with 15 bases between.

Comments on this clone: With a much larger clone just one base away, this may be a read error. The chain employs TRBV7-9 and TRBJ2-7, with TRBD1 identical over 10 bases. The CDR3 covers 13 residues. Germline V lookup: CDR1 SEHNR, CDR2 FQNEAQ (reference sequence). Trimming removed 4 bases from V and 5 bases from J; junction bases left unmatched: 2. CDR3 DNA: TGTGCCAGCAGCTGGGACAGGGGCAACGAGCAGTACTTC. This codes for CASSWDRGNEQYF.

V and J are TRBV9 and TRBJ1-2; no clear D. From germline, CDR1 is SGDLS and CDR2 YYNGEE. The CDR3 loop spans 12 amino acids. Trimming took 4 bases from V and 4 from J, leaving 8 bases between them. This chain's CDR3 is CASSSRRYGYTF. The CDR3 nucleotides are TGTGCCAGCAGCTCCAGACGCTATGGCTACACCTTC.

J is TRBJ1-5 and V is TRBV2, with 8 bases lining up with TRBD1. The CDR3 sequence is 15 residues long. Germline V gives CDR1 SNHLY, CDR2 FYNNEI. Trimming cost V 5 bases and J 7 bases; bases outside gene matches: 10. The CDR3 is CASSPGQGLGQPQHF. CDR3 bases: TGTGCCAGCAGTCCCGGACAGGGCCTAGGCCAGCCCCAGCATTTT.

The chain joins TRBV11-1 to TRBJ2-1, with 9 positions matching TRBD1. The V and J ends lost 1 base and 9 bases, in that order; junction bases with no gene match: 4. The CDR3 runs to 14 residues. CDR1 and CDR2 (germline): SGHAT, FQDESV (reference sequence). The CDR3 DNA sequence: TGTGCCAGCAGCTTAGTGGGGACAGGGAGTGAGCAGTTCTTC. This codes for CASSLVGTGSEQFF.

The chain is built from TRBV13 and TRBJ2-1; D might be TRBD2 (5 bases). Germline V gene sequence: CDR1 PRHDT, CDR2 FYEKMQ (reference sequence). The CDR3 contains 17 residues. Trimming pared 0 bases from V and 2 bases from J, leaving 14 bases between. CDR3 amino acids: CASSLGGGGPAYNEQFF. The CDR3 DNA reads TGTGCCAGCAGCTTAGGTGGTGGCGGGCCTGCCTACAATGAGCAGTTCTTC.

With respect to this clone: Other DNA sequences in this specimen translate into the identical CDR3. For the CDR3, the DNA is TGTGCCAGCAGTCCCCTAGCGGGAGGCACAGATACGCAGTATTTT. Protein: CASSPLAGGTDTQYF. This sequence joins TRBV6-5 and TRBJ2-3, with 10 bases identical to TRBD2. The CDR3 loop spans 15 amino acids. Germline values: CDR1 MNHEY, CDR2 SVGAGI. V lost 5 bases and J lost 1; bases outside the gene matches: 3.

This chain joins TRBV5-4 and TRBJ2-1; the D gene is possibly TRBD1 (6 bases). The CDR3 has 14 residues. CDR1 is SGHNT and CDR2 is YYREEE in the germline V gene (reference sequence). The V and J ends lost 0 bases and 5 bases respectively, with 9 bases between them. DNA for the CDR3: TGTGCCAGCAGCTTGGCGGCAGGGGACAATGAGCAGTTCTTC. Amino acid sequence: CASSLAAGDNEQFF. The full variable domain, completed using reference TRBV5-4 and TRBJ2-1, is ETGVTQSPTHLIKTRGQQVTLRCSSQSGHNTVSWYQQALGQGPQFIFQYYREEENGRGNFPPRFSGLQFPNYSSELNVNALELDDSALYLCASSLAAGDNEQFFGPGTRLTVL.

The chain has TRBV7-9 and TRBJ2-3, with D tentatively TRBD2 (6 bases). V lost 5 bases to trimming and J lost 3 bases, with 12 bases between them. The CDR3 consists of 14 residues. CDR1 is SEHNR and CDR2 is FQNEAQ in the germline V gene (reference sequence). DNA of the CDR3: TGTGCCAGCAGCGGGGGGAATTGGACAGATACGCAGTATTTT. It is translated as CASSGGNWTDTQYF.

This chain links TRBV10-3 with TRBJ2-2; a possible D gene is TRBD1 (6 bases). V was clipped by 9 bases and J by 5 bases, with 16 bases between them. This CDR3 comprises 14 residues. Germline V gives CDR1 ENHRY, CDR2 SYGVKD. CDR3 nucleotides: TGTGCCATGGGGAAGGGGGATTCGACCGGGGAGCTGTTTTTT. It encodes CAMGKGDSTGELFF.

The chain combines TRBV7-6 with TRBJ2-1; 9 nucleotides line up with TRBD2. Per germline, CDR1 SGHVS and CDR2 FNYEAQ. The CDR3 loop spans 15 amino acids. Unmatched junction bases numbered 9, after V lost 5 bases and J lost 7 bases. The CDR3 DNA reads as TGTGCCAGCAGCCCCACCCTAGCGGGATTAAATGAGCAGTTCTTC. Amino acid sequence: CASSPTLAGLNEQFF.

This rearrangement joins TRBV27 to TRBJ2-2; 12 nucleotides line up with TRBD2. The CDR3 length is 15 residues. The trim removed 4 bases at V and 3 bases at J, leaving 0 bases unmatched. Germline CDR1 is MNHEY and CDR2 is SMNVEV (reference sequence). CDR3 DNA: TGTGCCAGCAGTTGGACTAGCGGGGACACCGGGGAGCTGTTTTTT. Its protein is CASSWTSGDTGELFF.

On this clone: Additional DNA sequences in this sample encode the identical CDR3. This chain links TRBV28 with TRBJ2-7; TRBD1 or TRBD2 may be the D gene (6 bases each). Germline loops: CDR1 MDHEN, CDR2 SYDVKM. The V gene lost 3 bases and the J gene lost 0 bases, with 12 bases spanning the gap. The CDR3 runs to 15 residues. CDR3 protein: CASSFRGLSSYEQYF. CDR3 bases: TGTGCCAGCAGTTTCCGGGGGCTAAGCTCCTACGAGCAGTACTTC.

The chain couples TRBV27 to TRBJ2-7; 10 nucleotides align to TRBD2. V lost 4 bases to trimming and J lost 2 bases; unmatched junction nucleotides: 2. Germline CDR1 and CDR2: MNHEY and SMNVEV (reference sequence). CDR3 length: 14 residues. CDR3 DNA sequence: TGTGCCAGCAGTTCACTAGCGGGACCCTACGAGCAGTACTTC. This sequence encodes CASSSLAGPYEQYF.

The chain has TRBV27 and TRBJ1-1; tentatively, D is TRBD1 (6 bases). Germline V gene data show CDR1 as MNHEY and CDR2 as SMNVEV (reference sequence). The CDR3 length is 12 residues. Trimming took 5 bases from V and 3 from J, leaving 7 bases between them. CDR3 amino acids: CASSRGDTEAFF. CDR3 DNA: TGTGCCAGCAGTAGGGGGGACACTGAAGCTTTCTTT.

V is TRBV10-1 and J is TRBJ2-3, with D perhaps TRBD1 (5 bases). Germline lookup yields CDR1 WNHNN and CDR2 SYGVQD (reference sequence). Trimming took off 2 bases at V and 1 base at J, with 10 bases between the two ends. The CDR3 is made up of 15 amino acids. The CDR3 DNA reads as TGCGCCAGCAGTGAGAATCCCAGGGGCACAGATACGCAGTATTTT. Residues: CASSENPRGTDTQYF.

J is TRBJ2-5 and V is TRBV11-3; TRBD1 might be the D (6 bases). The germline V gene encodes CDR1 SGHNT and CDR2 YENEEA. V was pared by 5 bases and J by 2 bases, with 12 bases between. The CDR3 has 14 residues. The CDR3 DNA reads as TGTGCCAGCAGCGGGACATCATCACAAGAGACCCAGTACTTC. Amino acids: CASSGTSSQETQYF.

V gene TRBV2 combines with J gene TRBJ1-5; D is ambiguous. The CDR3 consists of 13 residues. V was cut by 0 bases and J by 5 bases, with 5 bases left in between. CDR1 is SNHLY and CDR2 is FYNNEI in the germline V gene. As DNA, the CDR3 is TGTGCCAGCAGTGAAGCGACTCATCAGCCCCAGCATTTT. Protein product: CASSEATHQPQHF.

The chain couples TRBV30 to TRBJ2-2; no reliable D call. Germline CDR1 GTSNPN, CDR2 SVGIG (reference sequence). The ends were cut back, 5 bases at V and 0 bases at J, with 22 bases in the middle. The length of the CDR3 is 18 residues. For the CDR3, the DNA is TGTGCCTGGCACCCGACTGCAACTACGATCGCGAACACCGGGGAGCTGTTTTTT. Amino acids: CAWHPTATTIANTGELFF.